Sequencing of this T cell receptor beta chain was carried out in a study of T cells expressing NK-cell markers. Study conclusions and caveats: The CD3+CD56-NKG2C+ fraction of a handful of donors was likewise dominated by these clonotypes.

TCR beta libraries carry UMIs added by 5'RACE template switching. TCRdb reprocessed the 5' RACE reads and keeps a single row for each CDR3 protein, giving no DNA. This table lists about 160,000 distinct CDR3 sequences. Turning to this clonotype: Its antigen remains unidentified.

The CDR3 is made up of 13 amino acids. Sequencing was performed on blood T cells: a sorted CD56 or NKG2C T cell subset, CD4+ or CD8+ T cells, or bulk PBMC T cells (not recorded which). The V gene is TRBV12-3 or TRBV12-4, the J gene TRBJ1-5. The sequence was collected from a man aged 18-69 years in good health. The chain's CDR3 is CASSGRINQPQHF.